Listed below are T cell receptor beta chains from one sample, sequenced in a study of identical twins. TCRdb re-called the 5' RACE reads through MiXCR, storing one row per CDR3 protein. The table has 1.5 million to 2 million distinct CDR3 sequences, more than 30% seen once. Sequencing was carried out using cord blood. The source is a newborn girl in good health. Both conserved end residues are part of each CDR3. The D gene is left open where the match is weak. Where a row states a size, it is once, few, many or the class of an expanded clone; other rows omit it.

>-|14|TRBJ2-7|TRBV29-1|-
TGCAGCGTCCTACTGGCAGGATCCTACAATGAGCAGTACTTC
CSVLLAGSYNEQYF
>-|13|TRBJ2-7|TRBV6-5|few
TGTGCCAGCGCCCCGCGTGGGACAAACGAGCAGTACTTC
CASAPRGTNEQYF
>TRBD2|16|TRBJ2-1|TRBV7-2|-
TGTGCCAGCAGCTTAACTAGCGCCAGCTCCTACAATGAGCAGTTCTTC
CASSLTSASSYNEQFF
>-|14|TRBJ2-2|TRBV29-1|-
TGCAGCGTTGGTTTGCGGTCGAACACCGGGGAGCTGTTTTTT
CSVGLRSNTGELFF
>-|16|TRBJ2-7|TRBV5-1|-
TGCGCCAGCAGCTTGCCAACGCTCAGCTCCTACAATGAGCAGTACTTC
CASSLPTLSSYNEQYF
>-|14|TRBJ1-2|TRBV28|few
TGTGCCAGCGGGGCTTTGGTAGCTAACTATGGCTACACCTTC
CASGALVANYGYTF
>-|17|TRBJ2-7|TRBV6-1|few
TGTGCCAGCAGTGAAGTGACGGATCGGTCGTCCTCCTACGAGCAGTACTTC
CASSEVTDRSSSYEQYF
>TRBD2|14|TRBJ2-1|TRBV20-1|few
TGCAGTGCTAGAGCAGCGGGGCCCTACAATGAGCAGTTCTTC
CSARAAGPYNEQFF
>-|14|TRBJ2-5|TRBV10-3|few
TGTGCCATCAGTGAGGGGACCCTAGGGGGGACCCAGTACTTC
CAISEGTLGGTQYF
>TRBD2|15|TRBJ2-1|TRBV7-2|-
TGTGACAGCAGCCTAGGACTAGCGGGAGGAAATGAGCAGTTCTTC
CDSSLGLAGGNEQFF
>TRBD2|18|TRBJ2-2|TRBV20-1|-
TGCAGTGCTAGAGATGCGACTAGCGGGAGGGCCGACGCCGGGGAGCTGTTTTTT
CSARDATSGRADAGELFF